The source of this TCR beta chain is a study of PD-1 blockade in classical Hodgkin lymphoma. The CDR3 covers 11 residues. Trimming removed 7 bases at V and 8 bases at J, with 12 bases between. Germline values: CDR1 MNHEY, CDR2 SVGAGI. The assay was immunoSEQ multiplex PCR, and TCRdb's table has in-frame clones only and misses some. The table has about 90,000 clones, under 85% seen once. The time point was: cycle 4 day 1 (C4D1), after 5 to 7 weeks of nivolumab. Every patient experienced relapse after autologous stem cell transplantation, and brentuximab vedotin exposure varied. The sample was peripheral blood mononuclear cells (PBMCs), taken before the fourth cycle of nivolumab. The rearrangement joins TRBV6-5 to TRBJ2-7, with D unclear. The sequence derives from a human donor with classical Hodgkin lymphoma. The CDR3 region is CASTSGSKQYF. The CDR3, as DNA: TGTGCCAGCACCTCAGGAAGTAAGCAGTACTTC.